A selection of T cell receptor beta chains follows, all from one sample in a study of T cell repertoires in cytomegalovirus infection. MiXCR, applied by TCRdb to the reads, yields one record per CDR3 protein. Here the sample spans around 630,000 distinct CDR3 sequences, 20% to 30% being singletons. What was sequenced was CD8+ T cells from PBMCs. All receptors come from a human donor in good health (CMV status not recorded). Some clones in this sample may be carry-over from other donors' samples. The CDR3 runs from the conserved cysteine through the conserved F or W. The D gene is left open where the match is weak. Some rows have no size entry. The others give once, few or many, or a class for an expanded clone.

j_gene,d_gene,abundance,v_gene,CDR3nt,CDR3aa
TRBJ1-1,-,many,TRBV7-8,TGTGCCAGCAGCTCCAACAGGGAAGCTTTCTTT,CASSSNREAFF
TRBJ2-3,-,-,TRBV7-6,TGTGCCAGCAGCCCCTTCTATGTCGGGGGGCGTCCAGGGGATACGCAGTATTTT,CASSPFYVGGRPGDTQYF
TRBJ2-1,TRBD2,-,TRBV14,TGTGCCAGCAGCCAAGAAATTCTAGCGGGGGATACAATTGAGCAGTTCTTC,CASSQEILAGDTIEQFF
TRBJ1-2,-,few,TRBV29-1,TGCAGCGTTTCGGACGACTCTAACTATGGCTACACCTTC,CSVSDDSNYGYTF
TRBJ2-1,-,-,TRBV28,TGTGCCAGCAGACCCCGGACAGCTTTGGGGGATGAGCAGTTCTTC,CASRPRTALGDEQFF
TRBJ2-1,TRBD2,few,TRBV28,TGTGCCAGCAGTTTCGGGCCACAAGGGAGGGAAGAGCAGTTCTTC,CASSFGPQGREEQFF
TRBJ2-1,-,-,TRBV14,TGTGCCAGCAGCCACCTCAGGGGCGGGGAGCAGTTCTTC,CASSHLRGGEQFF
TRBJ2-3,TRBD2,-,TRBV4-1,TGCGCCAGCAGCCAAGCGCTAGCGGGAGATACGCAGTATTTT,CASSQALAGDTQYF
TRBJ2-1,TRBD2,many,TRBV7-2,TGTGCCAGCAGCTTAATCTGGGTAGCGGGGGGGCAAGTTGAGCAGTTCTTC,CASSLIWVAGGQVEQFF
TRBJ1-1,TRBD1,-,TRBV20-1,TGCAGTGCTAGAGTCGGGACAGCCCCAAACACTGAAGCTTTCTTT,CSARVGTAPNTEAFF
TRBJ2-7,-,few,TRBV14,TGTGCCAGCAGCGACATCCACGGGACCTCCTACGAGCAGTACTTC,CASSDIHGTSYEQYF
TRBJ2-5,TRBD1,few,TRBV7-2,TGTGCCAGCAGCTTAACAGGGGGCAACCAAGAGACCCAGTACTTC,CASSLTGGNQETQYF
TRBJ2-1,-,many,TRBV4-1,TGCGCCAGCAGCCACCCTGACCCACCAACCCACGCTGAATACAATGAGCAGTTCTTC,CASSHPDPPTHAEYNEQFF
TRBJ2-3,TRBD2,many,TRBV7-2,TGTGCCAGCAGCTCTGGACTAGCGGGGGGGCGGCCCGTGAAAGGAGATACGCAGTATTTT,CASSSGLAGGRPVKGDTQYF
TRBJ2-3,TRBD1,-,TRBV27,TGTGCCAGCAGTCTCTCGGGACAGCCTGCGACAGATACGCAGTATTTT,CASSLSGQPATDTQYF
TRBJ2-2,-,few,TRBV2,TGTGCCAGCAGTGCTAGACCGAACACCGGGGAGCTGTTTTTT,CASSARPNTGELFF
TRBJ2-1,-,many,TRBV5-1,TGCGCCAGCGAAAGATTAGCGGCCCCGAGCTCCTACAATGAGCAGTTCTTC,CASERLAAPSSYNEQFF
TRBJ1-2,TRBD1,many,TRBV7-6,TGTGCCAGCAGCCCGGGACAGGGTAGAAGTCGCGGCTACACCTTC,CASSPGQGRSRGYTF
TRBJ1-1,-,few,TRBV24-1,TGTGCCACCAGTGATTTGCCGGGTGAGCAGGGTGGTTTCTTT,CATSDLPGEQGGFF
TRBJ1-6,-,-,TRBV27,TGTGCCAGCCGGGACGGTTATAATTCACCCCTCCACTTT,CASRDGYNSPLHF
TRBJ2-7,-,-,TRBV20-1,TGCAGTGCTAAACTAGCCTACGAGCAGTACTTC,CSAKLAYEQYF
TRBJ2-1,TRBD1,many,TRBV7-6,TGTGCCAGCATTGACAGGGCGGATGAGCAGTTCTTC,CASIDRADEQFF
TRBJ2-4,-,many,TRBV7-9,TGTGCCAGCAGAGCGGGACAGTTGGCCGCGGCCAAAAACATTCAGTACTTC,CASRAGQLAAAKNIQYF
TRBJ1-2,TRBD1,-,TRBV7-9,TGTGCCAGCAGCGACCTTCAGGGGGCGTTTCGCTATGGCTACACCTTC,CASSDLQGAFRYGYTF
TRBJ2-5,-,-,TRBV5-5,TGTGCCAGCAGCTTTTTCCCCTGGGGAGAGACCCAGTACTTC,CASSFFPWGETQYF
TRBJ1-4,TRBD1,few,TRBV20-1,TGCAGTGCGAGGGGACAGCATAACAAAGAAGCAACTAATGAAAAACTGTTTTTT,CSARGQHNKEATNEKLFF
TRBJ2-2,-,-,TRBV6-6,TGTGCCAGCAGATTGACCATCGGCGTTACCGGGGAGCTGTTTTTT,CASRLTIGVTGELFF
TRBJ1-4,-,few,TRBV9,TGTGCCAGCAGCGGGGGGGAGGGTTTTGAAAAACTGTTTTTT,CASSGGEGFEKLFF
TRBJ1-6,-,many,TRBV7-2,TGTGCCAGCAGCTTGTGGGGGGAGTCACCCCTCCACTTT,CASSLWGESPLHF
TRBJ2-4,TRBD2,-,TRBV6-5,TGTGCCAGCAGCTACTCGGGCGGGGGGAACATTCAGTACTTC,CASSYSGGGNIQYF
TRBJ2-7,-,many,TRBV7-2,TGTGCCAGCAGCTTAGGGCTAGGTGGCGAGCAGTACTTC,CASSLGLGGEQYF
TRBJ1-1,-,few,TRBV4-3,TGCGCCAGCAGCCAAGATCGCGGACTCGTGAACACTGAAGCTTTCTTT,CASSQDRGLVNTEAFF
TRBJ2-1,-,many,TRBV7-9,TGTGCCAGCAGCTCAACGAGAGGGGCCTCCTACAATGAGCAGTTCTTC,CASSSTRGASYNEQFF
TRBJ2-1,-,-,TRBV14,TGTACCAGCAGCCAAGGCTACAATGAGCAGTTCTTC,CTSSQGYNEQFF
TRBJ2-3,-,few,TRBV20-1,TGCAGTGCTAGAGATTTCGCTCCGACAGTTAGCACAGATACGCAGTATTTT,CSARDFAPTVSTDTQYF
TRBJ2-1,-,few,TRBV6-2/TRBV6-3,TGTGCCAGCAGTTCCCCTGTCGACTATGAGCAGTTCTTC,CASSSPVDYEQFF
TRBJ2-5,-,-,TRBV28,TGTGCCAACAGTTTAGGACAGCAAGAGACCCAGTACTTC,CANSLGQQETQYF
TRBJ2-1,-,-,TRBV10-3,TGTGCCATCTTAGGGGGGGGATACAATGAGCAGTTCTTC,CAILGGGYNEQFF
TRBJ2-1,-,many,TRBV7-6,TGTGCCAGCAGGGGCAGGGGCTACAATGAGCAGTTCTTC,CASRGRGYNEQFF
TRBJ2-6,TRBD1,few,TRBV7-9,TGTGCCAGCAGCTCCTCTGGACAGGGTGATTTAACTTTC,CASSSSGQGDLTF
TRBJ2-3,TRBD1,few,TRBV19,TGTGCCAGTAGTATCCGGGACAGGGGAGGAGATACGCAGTATTTT,CASSIRDRGGDTQYF
TRBJ2-3,-,few,TRBV12-3/TRBV12-4,TGTGCCAGCAGTTTGCTCGGAGAAATACTCACCGCGGGGGCCTATACAACAGATACGCAGTATTTT,CASSLLGEILTAGAYTTDTQYF
TRBJ2-3,TRBD2,-,TRBV7-6,TGTGCCAGCAGCTTCAGACTAGCGGGGAATCCAGATACGCAGTATTTT,CASSFRLAGNPDTQYF
TRBJ1-1,-,many,TRBV7-6,TGTGCCAGCAGCTTAGGTATGGGGAACACTGAAGCTTTCTTT,CASSLGMGNTEAFF
TRBJ2-3,-,few,TRBV14,TGTGCCAGCAGCCAAAAGGGGTCTCATAGCACAGATACGCAGTATTTT,CASSQKGSHSTDTQYF
TRBJ2-4,-,few,TRBV12-5,TGTGCTAGTGGTTCCCCGGGCAGGGACATTCAGTACTTC,CASGSPGRDIQYF
TRBJ2-6,-,-,TRBV7-9,TGTGCCAGCAGCCAGCCAGGACAGGCCAACGTCCTGACTTTC,CASSQPGQANVLTF
TRBJ2-3,-,many,TRBV7-9,TGTGCCAGCAGCCCAAGACGGACTGCCAGTGGAGATACGCAGTATTTT,CASSPRRTASGDTQYF
TRBJ1-6,TRBD1,-,TRBV4-1,TGCGCCAGCAGCCGACGGGACAGAACGACTACTAATTCACCCCTCCACTTT,CASSRRDRTTTNSPLHF
TRBJ1-5,-,-,TRBV11-2,TGTGCCAGCAGCTTAGCCTCGTGGGACCCAAATCAGCCCCAGCATTTT,CASSLASWDPNQPQHF
TRBJ2-7,-,few,TRBV2,TGTGCCAGCCTAGAGTGGTCAGGGGACGAGCAGTACTTC,CASLEWSGDEQYF
TRBJ2-5,-,-,TRBV2,TGTGCCAGCAGAGTGACAAAGGAGACCCAGTACTTC,CASRVTKETQYF
TRBJ1-1,-,-,TRBV7-6,TGTGCCAGCAGCTCGACAGACAAGAACACTGAAGCTTTCTTT,CASSSTDKNTEAFF
TRBJ2-7,-,-,TRBV29-1,TGCAGCGTTGAACAGGACTCCTACGAGCAGTACTTC,CSVEQDSYEQYF
TRBJ2-2,-,many,TRBV7-6,TGTGCCAGCTTCCCGGGGGCCGGGGAGCTGTTTTTT,CASFPGAGELFF
TRBJ1-1,TRBD1,-,TRBV13,TGTGCCAACAGCCCGGGACAGGGTACTGAAGCTTTCTTT,CANSPGQGTEAFF
TRBJ1-1,-,few,TRBV7-2,TGTGCCAGCAGCTCAGAGGTTTCAAACACTGAAGCTTTCTTT,CASSSEVSNTEAFF
TRBJ2-4,-,-,TRBV9,TGTGCCAGCAGCGGGGAATCCGGGACGGCCAAAAACATTCAGTACTTC,CASSGESGTAKNIQYF
TRBJ1-5,-,many,TRBV6-5,TGTGCCAGCAGCGATAGGAAACAGCCCCAGCATTTT,CASSDRKQPQHF